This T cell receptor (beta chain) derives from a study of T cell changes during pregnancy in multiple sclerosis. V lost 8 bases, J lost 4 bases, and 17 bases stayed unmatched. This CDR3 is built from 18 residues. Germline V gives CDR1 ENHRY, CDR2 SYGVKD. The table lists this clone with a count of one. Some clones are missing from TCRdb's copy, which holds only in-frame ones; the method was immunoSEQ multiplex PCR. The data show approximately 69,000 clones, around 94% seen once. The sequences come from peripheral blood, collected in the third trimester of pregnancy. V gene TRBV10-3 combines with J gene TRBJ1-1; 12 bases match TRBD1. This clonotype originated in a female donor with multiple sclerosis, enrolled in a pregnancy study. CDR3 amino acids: CAIGGRDRGHGEVTEAFF. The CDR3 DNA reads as TGTGCCATCGGGGGGCGGGACAGGGGGCATGGGGAAGTCACTGAAGCTTTCTTT.